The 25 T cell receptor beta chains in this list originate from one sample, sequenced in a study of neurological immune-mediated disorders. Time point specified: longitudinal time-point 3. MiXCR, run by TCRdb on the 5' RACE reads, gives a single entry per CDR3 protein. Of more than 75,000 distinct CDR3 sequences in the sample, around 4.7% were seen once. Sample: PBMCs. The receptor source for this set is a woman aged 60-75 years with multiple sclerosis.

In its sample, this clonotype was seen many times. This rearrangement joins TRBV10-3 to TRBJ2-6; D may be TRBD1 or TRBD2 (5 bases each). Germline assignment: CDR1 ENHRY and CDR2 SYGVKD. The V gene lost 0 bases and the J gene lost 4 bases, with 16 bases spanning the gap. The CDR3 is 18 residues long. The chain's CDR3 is CAISESGVGTSGANVLTF. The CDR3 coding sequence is TGTGCCATCAGTGAGTCGGGGGTTGGAACCTCAGGGGCCAACGTCCTGACTTTC.

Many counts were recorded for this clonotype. The CDR3 loop is CASSLAGAHTDTQYF. The CDR3 nucleotides are TGCGCCAGCAGCTTGGCGGGGGCCCACACAGATACGCAGTATTTT. J is TRBJ2-3 and V is TRBV5-1; D tentatively reads TRBD1 or TRBD2 (6 bases each). The CDR3 spans 15 residues. The V gene lost 0 bases and the J gene lost 2 bases, with 10 bases spanning the gap. Germline CDR1 reads SGHRS; CDR2 reads YFSETQ.

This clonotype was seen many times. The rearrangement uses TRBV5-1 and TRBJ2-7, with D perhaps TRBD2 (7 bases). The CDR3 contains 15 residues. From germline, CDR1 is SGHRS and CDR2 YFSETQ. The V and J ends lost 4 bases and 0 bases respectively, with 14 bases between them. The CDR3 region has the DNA TGCGCCAGCAGCGAGGGAGGGGGACCCTCCTACGAGCAGTACTTC. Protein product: CASSEGGGPSYEQYF.

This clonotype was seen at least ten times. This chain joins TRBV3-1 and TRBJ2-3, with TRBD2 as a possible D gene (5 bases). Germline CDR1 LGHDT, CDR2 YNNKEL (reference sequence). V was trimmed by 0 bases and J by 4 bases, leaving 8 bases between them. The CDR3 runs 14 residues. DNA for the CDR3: TGTGCCAGCAGCCAAGACTGGCGGGCAGATACGCAGTATTTT. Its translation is CASSQDWRADTQYF.

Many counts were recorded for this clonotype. The CDR3 nucleotides are TGTGCCAGCAGCCGAAATTTACAGGTGAATGGCTACACCTTC. Encoded protein: CASSRNLQVNGYTF. This chain connects TRBV3-1 to TRBJ1-2; D might be TRBD1 (5 bases). CDR1 and CDR2 (germline): LGHDT, YNNKEL (reference sequence). The germline V and J ends were trimmed by 4 bases and 6 bases, with 15 bases remaining between them. The CDR3 has 14 residues.

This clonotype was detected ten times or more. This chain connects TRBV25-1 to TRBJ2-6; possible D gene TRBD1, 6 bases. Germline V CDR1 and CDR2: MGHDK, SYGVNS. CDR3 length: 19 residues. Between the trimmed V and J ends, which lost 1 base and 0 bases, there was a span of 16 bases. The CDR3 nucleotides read TGTGCCAGCAGTGAATCTCGTTACCAGGGGCTCTCTGGGGCCAACGTCCTGACTTTC. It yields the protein CASSESRYQGLSGANVLTF.

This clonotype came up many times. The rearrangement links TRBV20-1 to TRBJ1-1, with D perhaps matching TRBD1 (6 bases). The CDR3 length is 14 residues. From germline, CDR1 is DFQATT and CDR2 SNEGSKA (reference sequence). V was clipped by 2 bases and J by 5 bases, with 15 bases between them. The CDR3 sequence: CSARHRGLDTEAFF. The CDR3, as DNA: TGCAGTGCTAGACATCGGGGGCTAGATACTGAAGCTTTCTTT.

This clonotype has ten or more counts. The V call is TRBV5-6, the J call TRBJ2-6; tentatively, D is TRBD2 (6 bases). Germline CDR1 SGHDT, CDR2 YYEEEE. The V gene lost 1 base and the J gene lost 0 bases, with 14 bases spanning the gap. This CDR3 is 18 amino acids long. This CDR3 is CASSLSMGLISGANVLTF. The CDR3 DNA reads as TGTGCCAGCAGCTTGTCCATGGGACTGATCTCTGGGGCCAACGTCCTGACTTTC.

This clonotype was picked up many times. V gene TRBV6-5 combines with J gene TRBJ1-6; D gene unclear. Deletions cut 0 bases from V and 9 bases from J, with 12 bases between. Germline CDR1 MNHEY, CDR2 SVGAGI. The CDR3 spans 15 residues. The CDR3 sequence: CASSYSRDMGSPLHF. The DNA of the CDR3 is TGTGCCAGCAGTTACTCCCGAGATATGGGTTCACCCCTCCACTTT.

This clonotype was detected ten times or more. This CDR3 is CSAREGTGRGGYTF. CDR3 nucleotide sequence: TGCAGTGCTAGAGAAGGGACAGGGAGAGGGGGCTACACCTTC. The V and J genes are TRBV20-1 and TRBJ1-2; TRBD1 matches at 9 bases. Trimming at V came to 0 bases and at J to 8 bases, leaving 7 bases not matched to a gene. The CDR3 is 14 residues long. Germline V CDR1 and CDR2: DFQATT, SNEGSKA (reference sequence).

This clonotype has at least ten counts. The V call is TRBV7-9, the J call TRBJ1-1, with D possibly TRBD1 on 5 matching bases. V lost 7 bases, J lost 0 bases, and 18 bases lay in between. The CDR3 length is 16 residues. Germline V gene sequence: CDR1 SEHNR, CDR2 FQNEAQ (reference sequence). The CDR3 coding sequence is TGTGCCAGCACCCCTCAGACAGCGTTCATGAACACTGAAGCTTTCTTT. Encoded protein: CASTPQTAFMNTEAFF.

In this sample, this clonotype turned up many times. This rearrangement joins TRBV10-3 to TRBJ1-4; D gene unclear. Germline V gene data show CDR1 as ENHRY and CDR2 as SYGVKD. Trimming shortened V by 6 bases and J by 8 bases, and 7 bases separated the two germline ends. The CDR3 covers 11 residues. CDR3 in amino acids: CAIREEEKLFF. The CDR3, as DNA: TGTGCCATCAGAGAGGAGGAAAAACTGTTTTTT.

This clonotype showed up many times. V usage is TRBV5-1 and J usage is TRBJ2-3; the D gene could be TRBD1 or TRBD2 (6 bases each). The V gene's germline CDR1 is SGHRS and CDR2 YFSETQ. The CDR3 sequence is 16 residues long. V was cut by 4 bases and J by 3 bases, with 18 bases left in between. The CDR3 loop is CASSPPGAAGTDTQYF. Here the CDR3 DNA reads TGCGCCAGCAGCCCCCCGGGGGCAGCTGGGACAGATACGCAGTATTTT. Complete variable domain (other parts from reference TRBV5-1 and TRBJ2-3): KAGVTQTPRYLIKTRGQQVTLSCSPISGHRSVSWYQQTPGQGLQFLFEYFSETQRNKGNFPGRFSGRQFSNSRSEMNVSTLELGDSALYLCASSPPGAAGTDTQYFGPGTRLTVL.

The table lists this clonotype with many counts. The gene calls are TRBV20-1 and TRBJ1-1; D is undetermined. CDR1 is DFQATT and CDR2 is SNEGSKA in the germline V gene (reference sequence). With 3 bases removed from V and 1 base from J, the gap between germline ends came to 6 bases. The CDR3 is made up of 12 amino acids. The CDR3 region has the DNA TGCAGTGCTAGTAAGCCGAACACTGAAGCTTTCTTT. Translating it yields CSASKPNTEAFF.

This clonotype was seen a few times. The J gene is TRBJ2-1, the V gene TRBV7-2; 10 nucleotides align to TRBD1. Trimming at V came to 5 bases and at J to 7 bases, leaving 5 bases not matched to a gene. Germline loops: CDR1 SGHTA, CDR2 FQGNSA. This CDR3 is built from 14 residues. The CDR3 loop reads CASSIDRGPNEQFF. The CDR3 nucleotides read TGTGCCAGCAGCATAGACAGGGGGCCGAATGAGCAGTTCTTC.

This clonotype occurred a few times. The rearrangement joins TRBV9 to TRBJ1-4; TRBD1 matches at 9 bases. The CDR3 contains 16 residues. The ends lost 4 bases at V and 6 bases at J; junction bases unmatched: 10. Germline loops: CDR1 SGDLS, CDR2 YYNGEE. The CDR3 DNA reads TGTGCCAGCAGCCCACACCCAGGGACAGGGTATGAAAAACTGTTTTTT. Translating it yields CASSPHPGTGYEKLFF.

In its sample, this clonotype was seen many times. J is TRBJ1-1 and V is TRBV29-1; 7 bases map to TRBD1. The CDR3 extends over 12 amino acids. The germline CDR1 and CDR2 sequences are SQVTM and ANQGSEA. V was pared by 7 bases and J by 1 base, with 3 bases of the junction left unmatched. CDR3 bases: TGCAGCGCGGGACAGACGAACACTGAAGCTTTCTTT. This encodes CSAGQTNTEAFF.

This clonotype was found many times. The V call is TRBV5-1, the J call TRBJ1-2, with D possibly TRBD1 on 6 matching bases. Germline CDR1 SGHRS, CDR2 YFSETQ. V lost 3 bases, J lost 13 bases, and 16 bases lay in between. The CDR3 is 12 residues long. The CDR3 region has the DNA TGCGCCAGCAGCTGGGACACAGGGCCACTCACCTTC. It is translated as CASSWDTGPLTF.

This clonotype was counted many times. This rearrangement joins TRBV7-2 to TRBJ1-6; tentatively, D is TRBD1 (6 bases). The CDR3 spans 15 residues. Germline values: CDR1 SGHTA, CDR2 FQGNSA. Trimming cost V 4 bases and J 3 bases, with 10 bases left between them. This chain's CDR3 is CASSSQGDYNSPLHF. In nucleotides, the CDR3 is TGTGCCAGCAGCTCACAGGGTGACTATAATTCACCCCTCCACTTT.

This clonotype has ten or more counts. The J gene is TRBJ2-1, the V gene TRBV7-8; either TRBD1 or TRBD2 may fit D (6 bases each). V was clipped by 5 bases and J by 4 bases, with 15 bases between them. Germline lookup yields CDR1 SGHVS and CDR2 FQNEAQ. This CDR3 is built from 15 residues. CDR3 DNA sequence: TGTGCCAGCAGCCCCCTCGGGGGCGCGTACAATGAGCAGTTCTTC. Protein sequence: CASSPLGGAYNEQFF.

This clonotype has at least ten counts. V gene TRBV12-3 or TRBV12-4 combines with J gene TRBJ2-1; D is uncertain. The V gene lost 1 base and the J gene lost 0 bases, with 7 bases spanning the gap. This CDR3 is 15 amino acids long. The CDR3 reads CASSLGVNSYNEQFF. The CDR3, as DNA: TGTGCCAGCAGTTTAGGGGTTAACTCCTACAATGAGCAGTTCTTC.

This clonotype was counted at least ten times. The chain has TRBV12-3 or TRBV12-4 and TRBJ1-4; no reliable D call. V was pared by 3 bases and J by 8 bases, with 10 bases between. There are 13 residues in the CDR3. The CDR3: CASSFLLGEKLFF. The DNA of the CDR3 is TGTGCCAGCAGTTTTTTGTTGGGGGAAAAACTGTTTTTT.

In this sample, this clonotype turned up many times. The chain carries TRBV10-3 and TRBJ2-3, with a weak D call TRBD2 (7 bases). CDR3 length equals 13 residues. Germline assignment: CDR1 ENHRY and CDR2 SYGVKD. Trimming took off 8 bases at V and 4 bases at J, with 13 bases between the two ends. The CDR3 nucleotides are TGTGCCATCGACGGGGGGCCTGCAGATACGCAGTATTTT. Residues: CAIDGGPADTQYF.

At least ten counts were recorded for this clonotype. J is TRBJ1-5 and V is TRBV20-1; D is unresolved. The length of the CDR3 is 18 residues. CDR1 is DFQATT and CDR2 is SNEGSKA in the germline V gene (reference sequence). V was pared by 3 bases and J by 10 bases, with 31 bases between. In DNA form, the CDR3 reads TGCAGTGCTAGCCTCGGCAGGTCGATGGACCGAGCAATCAGCCCCCAGCATTTT. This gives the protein CSASLGRSMDRAISPQHF.

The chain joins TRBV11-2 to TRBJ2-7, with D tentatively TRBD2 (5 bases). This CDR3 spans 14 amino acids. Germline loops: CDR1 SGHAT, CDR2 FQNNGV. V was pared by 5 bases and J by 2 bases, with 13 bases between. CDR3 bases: TGTGCCAGCAGCCCTAGCCCGGTTACCTACGAGCAGTACTTC. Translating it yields CASSPSPVTYEQYF.